This passage covers 32 T cell receptor beta chains from one sample sequenced in a study of blood T cell repertoires in COVID-19. Sequenced by immunoSEQ multiplex PCR; TCRdb stores in-frame clones only, minus some. This repertoire shows 250,000 to 350,000 clones, around 89% found once; its top ten account for 9.5% to 15%. The sample comprised peripheral blood. These receptors were taken from a woman aged 55 to 70 with acute or convalescent COVID-19.

The chain employs TRBV7-8 and TRBJ2-3; TRBD2 aligns across 8 bases. Germline V lookup: CDR1 SGHVS, CDR2 FQNEAQ. This CDR3 spans 18 amino acids. Unmatched junction bases numbered 17, after V lost 1 base and J lost 8 bases. The CDR3 spells CASSLDGVTGRASGTQYF. The CDR3 nucleotides read TGTGCCAGCAGCTTAGACGGGGTAACCGGGAGGGCCTCAGGTACGCAGTATTTT. Full variable domain (outside the CDR3, taken from reference TRBV7-8 and TRBJ2-3): GAGVSQSPRYKVAKRGQDVALRCDPISGHVSLFWYQQALGQGPEFLTYFQNEAQLDKSGLPSDRFFAERPEGSVSTLKIQRTQQEDSAVYLCASSLDGVTGRASGTQYFGPGTRLTVL.

Here the CDR3 DNA reads TGTGCCACAGGACAGGTTAACTCCTACGAGCAGTACTTC. Residues: CATGQVNSYEQYF. The rearrangement uses TRBV24-1 and TRBJ2-7; 7 positions match TRBD1. The V gene's germline CDR1 is KGHDR and CDR2 SFDVKD. The CDR3 covers 13 residues. V was pared by 10 bases and J by 0 bases, with 5 bases of the junction left unmatched.

The chain combines TRBV7-2 with TRBJ1-5; D gene unclear. This CDR3 comprises 14 residues. Germline CDR1 reads SGHTA; CDR2 reads FQGNSA. Trimming left V 1 base short and J 6 bases short, with 10 bases between. CDR3 sequence (DNA): TGTGCCAGCAGCTTAGGGGTTGGGCGTCAGCCCCAGCATTTT. Translated: CASSLGVGRQPQHF.

CDR3 sequence reads: CSASTAIWWTGDTYEQYF. The DNA for the CDR3 is TGCAGTGCTAGTACGGCAATCTGGTGGACAGGGGACACCTACGAGCAGTACTTC. The chain employs TRBV20-1 and TRBJ2-7; 9 positions agree with TRBD1. Per germline, CDR1 DFQATT and CDR2 SNEGSKA (reference sequence). The CDR3 sequence is 18 residues long. Trimming at V came to 3 bases and at J to 2 bases, leaving 17 bases not matched to a gene.

The rearrangement joins TRBV27 to TRBJ2-7; 7 bases agree with TRBD1. From germline, CDR1 is MNHEY and CDR2 SMNVEV (reference sequence). V was pared by 6 bases and J by 1 base, with 6 bases of the junction left unmatched. The CDR3 has 14 residues. The CDR3 DNA sequence: TGTGCCAGCAGCCTAAACAGGGGTTCCTACGAGCAGTACTTC. Encoded protein: CASSLNRGSYEQYF.

V is TRBV7-9 and J is TRBJ2-1; D is possibly TRBD1 (5 bases). V was pared by 5 bases and J by 0 bases, with 14 bases between. Germline V gene data show CDR1 as SEHNR and CDR2 as FQNEAQ (reference sequence). The CDR3 is 16 residues long. CDR3: CASSTDTFHSYNEQFF. The CDR3 DNA sequence: TGTGCCAGCAGCACGGACACATTCCACTCCTACAATGAGCAGTTCTTC.

The chain carries TRBV10-1 and TRBJ1-1; maybe TRBD1 (6 bases). The germline V gene has CDR1 WNHNN and CDR2 SYGVQD (reference sequence). The CDR3 runs 15 residues. The V and J ends lost 2 bases and 2 bases respectively, with 12 bases between them. The CDR3, as DNA: TGCGCCAGCAGTGAGACAGACAGGCCTAACACTGAAGCTTTCTTT. This sequence encodes CASSETDRPNTEAFF.

The rearrangement joins TRBV20-1 to TRBJ2-1, with TRBD1 matching over 9 bases. Trimming cost V 3 bases and J 2 bases; bases outside gene matches: 11. Germline V gene lookup returns CDR1 DFQATT and CDR2 SNEGSKA (reference sequence). The CDR3 runs 17 residues. CDR3 DNA: TGCAGTGCTAGTATCGGGTGGACAGGGGCCGCCTACAATGAGCAGTTCTTC. It yields the protein CSASIGWTGAAYNEQFF.

The chain combines TRBV5-1 with TRBJ1-5; no clear D. CDR3 length equals 13 residues. Germline lookup yields CDR1 SGHRS and CDR2 YFSETQ. Trimming took 0 bases from V and 5 from J, leaving 6 bases between them. CDR3 protein: CASSLGGDQPQHF. The CDR3 DNA reads as TGCGCCAGCAGCTTGGGAGGAGATCAGCCCCAGCATTTT.

V gene TRBV7-2 combines with J gene TRBJ2-7; 8 nucleotides agree with TRBD2. Germline V gene data show CDR1 as SGHTA and CDR2 as FQGNSA. The CDR3 consists of 14 residues. The V gene end was trimmed by 2 bases and the J gene end by 2 bases; junction bases not matched to a gene: 2. The CDR3 DNA reads TGTGCCAGCAGCTTAACTAGCGGACCCTACGAGCAGTACTTC. This gives the protein CASSLTSGPYEQYF.

This clone came up once. The V gene is TRBV6-5, the J gene TRBJ2-6; D possibly corresponds to TRBD1 (5 bases). The V and J ends lost 4 bases and 0 bases respectively, with 7 bases between them. Germline CDR1 MNHEY, CDR2 SVGAGI. The CDR3 is 15 residues long. As DNA, the CDR3 is TGTGCCAGCAGTTCGACAGTCTCTGGGGCCAACGTCCTGACTTTC. This codes for CASSSTVSGANVLTF.

The V call is TRBV3-1 (or the pseudogene TRBV3-2), the J call TRBJ1-1; D perhaps matches TRBD1 (5 bases). Trimming shortened V by 0 bases and J by 7 bases, and 12 bases separated the two germline ends. The CDR3 length is 14 residues. Germline CDR1 LGHDT, CDR2 YNNKEL (reference sequence). In DNA form, the CDR3 reads TGTGCCAGCAGCCAAGACAGGGTGCGGCTTGAAGCTTTCTTT. Translated: CASSQDRVRLEAFF.

CDR3 loop: CSASRSYTEAFF. The CDR3 DNA is TGCAGTGCTAGTCGGTCCTACACTGAAGCTTTCTTT. The chain uses TRBV20-1 and TRBJ1-1; D remains unclear. Deletions cut 3 bases from V and 3 bases from J, with 8 bases between. The V gene's germline CDR1 is DFQATT and CDR2 SNEGSKA (reference sequence). The CDR3 consists of 12 residues.

The chain employs TRBV5-1 and TRBJ1-1; 7 nucleotides line up with TRBD1. The CDR3 has 13 residues. The germline CDR1 and CDR2 sequences are SGHRS and YFSETQ. Germline trimming cut 4 bases from V and 6 bases from J; bases unmatched to any gene: 6. CDR3 DNA sequence: TGCGCCAGCAGCCAGACAGGGTCGGCTGAAGCTTTCTTT. Translated: CASSQTGSAEAFF.

The CDR3 nucleotides read TGTGCCAGCAGCTTAGGGGACAGGGGGCCTCTCGAGCAGTACTTC. Protein product: CASSLGDRGPLEQYF. V gene TRBV7-9 combines with J gene TRBJ2-7, with 12 bases that match TRBD1. Germline V lookup: CDR1 SEHNR, CDR2 FQNEAQ (reference sequence). This CDR3 spans 15 amino acids. Unmatched junction bases numbered 4, after V lost 1 base and J lost 6 bases.

V and J are TRBV3-1 (or the pseudogene TRBV3-2) and TRBJ2-1, with 9 bases aligning to TRBD2. Germline trimming cut 6 bases from V and 4 bases from J; bases unmatched to any gene: 7. CDR3 length: 15 amino acids. Germline loops: CDR1 LGHDT, CDR2 YNNKEL (reference sequence). CDR3 nucleotide sequence: TGTGCCAGCAGTCTCACTAGCGGGCTATACAATGAGCAGTTCTTC. This encodes CASSLTSGLYNEQFF.

The chain is built from TRBV18 and TRBJ2-2; a weak D match, TRBD2 (5 bases). This CDR3 spans 14 amino acids. Looked up from germline, CDR1 is KGHSH and CDR2 is LQKENI. The V end lost 4 bases, the J end lost 0 bases, and 6 bases lay between the germline ends. DNA for the CDR3: TGTGCCAGCTCACTGGGAGCGAACACCGGGGAGCTGTTTTTT. Translation: CASSLGANTGELFF.

The rearrangement uses TRBV5-4 and TRBJ1-2; D not resolved. V lost 5 bases, J lost 7 bases, and 12 bases lay in between. The germline V gene has CDR1 SGHNT and CDR2 YYREEE (reference sequence). The CDR3 consists of 12 residues. Here the CDR3 reads CASSPTLGGYTF. The CDR3 DNA is TGTGCCAGCAGTCCAACCCTCGGTGGCTACACCTTC. The complete variable domain, with remaining parts taken from reference TRBV5-4 and TRBJ1-2, reads ETGVTQSPTHLIKTRGQQVTLRCSSQSGHNTVSWYQQALGQGPQFIFQYYREEENGRGNFPPRFSGLQFPNYSSELNVNALELDDSALYLCASSPTLGGYTFGSGTRLTVV.

The V and J genes are TRBV5-4 and TRBJ2-7; 7 bases map to TRBD2. CDR3 length equals 15 residues. CDR1 is SGHNT and CDR2 is YYREEE in the germline V gene (reference sequence). Trimming took 3 bases from V and 1 from J; bases not matched to a gene: 7. This CDR3 reads CASSSEAGESYEQYF. The CDR3 DNA reads as TGTGCCAGCAGCTCGGAGGCGGGGGAATCCTACGAGCAGTACTTC.

This clone appeared a few times. V is TRBV13 and J is TRBJ1-3; 8 bases are shared with TRBD1. Trimming took 2 bases from V and 2 from J; bases not matched to a gene: 2. CDR1 and CDR2 from the germline V gene are PRHDT and FYEKMQ (reference sequence). CDR3 length equals 15 residues. In nucleotides, the CDR3 is TGTGCCAGCAGCTTAACGACAGGGGCTGGAAACACCATATATTTT. Its protein is CASSLTTGAGNTIYF.

This sequence joins TRBV3-1 (or the pseudogene TRBV3-2) and TRBJ2-3; the match to TRBD2 covers 7 bases. Germline V lookup: CDR1 LGHDT, CDR2 YNNKEL (reference sequence). The CDR3 contains 15 residues. The J segment lost 11 bases and the V segment lost 8 bases, leaving 19 bases of the junction unmatched. The CDR3 coding sequence is TGTGCCAGCGGCGGTGGTAGCGGGCCTCTAGTGGGGCAGTATTTT. It codes for CASGGGSGPLVGQYF.

The chain recombines TRBV7-9 with TRBJ1-3; D remains ambiguous. CDR1 SEHNR and CDR2 FQNEAQ come from the germline V gene (reference sequence). V lost 5 bases and J lost 0, with 14 bases in between. This CDR3 is 16 amino acids long. As DNA, the CDR3 is TGTGCCAGCAGCCTAAGCGTAGGCGACTCTGGAAACACCATATATTTT. Protein product: CASSLSVGDSGNTIYF.

The genes are TRBV15 and TRBJ1-4; TRBD1 matches at 7 bases. This CDR3 has 15 residues. The germline gives CDR1 LNHNV, CDR2 YYDKDF (reference sequence). J lost 5 bases, V lost 1 base, and 4 bases had no gene match. For the CDR3, the DNA is TGTGCCACCAGCAGAGCTGGGACAGACAATGAAAAACTGTTTTTT. Amino acids: CATSRAGTDNEKLFF.

The CDR3, as DNA: TGTGCCAGCAGCGTAGTGGCAGGAGGGACCCAGTACTTC. Translated, it gives CASSVVAGGTQYF. The V call is TRBV9, the J call TRBJ2-5, with D tentatively TRBD2 (5 bases). The CDR3 totals 13 residues. The germline CDR1 and CDR2 sequences are SGDLS and YYNGEE. Trimming pared 0 bases from V and 7 bases from J, leaving 10 bases between. The full variable domain, in which reference TRBV9 and TRBJ2-5 provide the parts outside the CDR3, is DSGVTQTPKHLITATGQRVTLRCSPRSGDLSVYWYQQSLDQGLQFLIQYYNGEERAKGNILERFSAQQFPDLHSELNLSSLELGDSALYFCASSVVAGGTQYFGPGTRLLVL.

The chain has TRBV28 and TRBJ1-3, with 8 bases fitting TRBD1. Germline lookup yields CDR1 MDHEN and CDR2 SYDVKM. The length of the CDR3 is 14 residues. The ends lost 6 bases at V and 8 bases at J; junction bases unmatched: 9. The CDR3 DNA sequence: TGTGCCAGCAGCTCCCAGGACAGGGAAGACACCATATATTTT. This sequence encodes CASSSQDREDTIYF.

As DNA, the CDR3 is TGTGCCAGCAGCTTGGCACTGACAGGGTCTGAAGCTTTCTTT. As protein: CASSLALTGSEAFF. J is TRBJ1-1 and V is TRBV5-6; 7 bases line up with TRBD1. CDR1 and CDR2 (germline): SGHDT, YYEEEE. CDR3 size: 14 residues. The J segment lost 6 bases and the V segment lost 0 bases, leaving 5 bases of the junction unmatched.

The chain joins TRBV28 to TRBJ1-4; 7 bases match TRBD1. Germline-derived CDR1 and CDR2 are MDHEN and SYDVKM. The CDR3 runs to 14 residues. J gave up 4 bases and V 6 bases, and 5 bases lay outside the gene matches. In DNA form, the CDR3 reads TGTGCCAGCAGGACAGGGCGCGATAATGAAAAACTGTTTTTT. Translated, it gives CASRTGRDNEKLFF. Variable domain in full (rest from reference TRBV28 and TRBJ1-4): DVKVTQSSRYLVKRTGEKVFLECVQDMDHENMFWYRQDPGLGLRLIYFSYDVKMKEKGDIPEGYSVSREKKERFSLILESASTNQTSMYLCASRTGRDNEKLFFGSGTQLSVL.

V and J are TRBV11-2 and TRBJ2-1, with 7 bases that match TRBD1. Germline CDR1 reads SGHAT; CDR2 reads FQNNGV. The length of the CDR3 is 15 residues. J was trimmed by 9 bases and V by 1 base; bases with no gene match: 9. DNA for the CDR3: TGTGCCAGCAGCTTAGTGGCTACAGGGGCCCGTGAGCAGTTCTTC. Amino acids: CASSLVATGAREQFF.

The V call is TRBV28, the J call TRBJ2-7; 10 bases fit TRBD2. The J segment lost 6 bases and the V segment lost 0 bases, leaving 5 bases of the junction unmatched. CDR3 length: 15 amino acids. CDR1 is MDHEN, CDR2 SYDVKM, per germline. The CDR3 reads CASSLWLAGAPEQYF. In DNA, the CDR3 is TGTGCCAGCAGTTTATGGCTAGCGGGAGCCCCCGAGCAGTACTTC.

This chain uses TRBV3-1 (or the pseudogene TRBV3-2) with TRBJ1-2; weak D call: TRBD1 (6 bases). Germline-derived CDR1 and CDR2 are LGHDT and YNNKEL (reference sequence). The CDR3 is made up of 15 amino acids. Trimming shortened V by 4 bases and J by 3 bases, and 15 bases separated the two germline ends. The CDR3 spells CASSPGKGGHYGYTF. CDR3 bases: TGTGCCAGCAGCCCAGGGAAGGGGGGGCACTATGGCTACACCTTC.

The chain has TRBV6-5 and TRBJ2-7; no firm D call. V was cut by 0 bases and J by 0 bases, with 3 bases left in between. This CDR3 region has 13 residues. The germline V gene encodes CDR1 MNHEY and CDR2 SVGAGI. The CDR3 region has the DNA TGTGCCAGCAGTTACTCTCTCTCCTACGAGCAGTACTTC. Its protein product is CASSYSLSYEQYF.

The CDR3 DNA is TGTGCCAGCAGTGCGAGGGAGAACTATGGCTACACCTTC. Protein: CASSARENYGYTF. J is TRBJ1-2 and V is TRBV12-3 or TRBV12-4; D is unresolved. This CDR3 is 13 amino acids long. V lost 5 bases to trimming and J lost 2 bases, with 9 bases between them.